This T cell receptor beta chain was captured by sequencing in a study of shared clonotypes between healthy human individuals. Overall study findings and caveats: Blood alone was sampled, and tissue repertoires likely differ.

Naive CD8 populations comprised CD45RO-negative cells positively selected for CCR7, excluding terminally differentiated effector memory CD45RA+ cells. Donation came from healthy HIV-negative adults that had no recent acute infections or vaccinations. Notes on this clone: Its antigen is undetermined.

This CDR3 comprises 14 residues. Germline lookup yields CDR1 SEHNR and CDR2 FQNEAQ (reference sequence). The V gene end was trimmed by 5 bases and the J gene end by 7 bases; junction bases not matched to a gene: 8. The repertoire was sequenced with immunoSEQ multiplex PCR; TCRdb's copy has only in-frame clones and lacks some. This table has around 2.1 million clones, 90% to 95% appearing once. The source of this sequence is a man aged 18 to 29 in good health. Some clones in this sample may be carry-over from other donors' samples. The chain has TRBV7-9 and TRBJ1-2, with TRBD1 matching over 9 bases. Specimen: naive CD8+ T cells from PBMCs. CDR3 bases: TGTGCCAGCAGCGTTCTCCGGGACAGGGTTGGCTACACCTTC. This encodes CASSVLRDRVGYTF. Combining the CDR3 with reference TRBV7-9 and TRBJ1-2 gives the whole variable domain DTGVSQNPRHKITKRGQNVTFRCDPISEHNRLYWYRQTLGQGPEFLTYFQNEAQLEKSRLLSDRFSAERPKGSFSTLEIQRTEQGDSAMYLCASSVLRDRVGYTFGSGTRLTVV.